This entry lists 30 T cell receptor beta chains sequenced from one sample in a study of cytotoxic CD8 clonotypes in ibrutinib-treated CLL. Some clones are missing from TCRdb's copy, which holds only in-frame ones; the method was immunoSEQ multiplex PCR. The repertoire has 150,000 or so clones, 60% to 85% of them found once; the top ten carry around a quarter. The sequences come from PBMCs, collected after 12 months of ibrutinib treatment. These receptors all stem from a human donor with chronic lymphocytic leukemia.

The V gene is TRBV9, the J gene TRBJ2-1, with no clear D. Germline assignment: CDR1 SGDLS and CDR2 YYNGEE. This CDR3 contains 12 residues. Trimming cost V 3 bases and J 5 bases, with 6 bases left between them. CDR3 residues: CASSATDNEQFF. DNA for the CDR3: TGTGCCAGCAGCGCGACTGACAATGAGCAGTTCTTC.

The CDR3 loop reads CASSQGGGAYEQYF. The DNA for the CDR3 is TGCGCCAGCAGCCAAGGAGGCGGGGCCTACGAGCAGTACTTC. The chain uses TRBV4-1 and TRBJ2-7; possibly TRBD2 for D (6 bases). Germline loops: CDR1 MGHRA, CDR2 YSYEKL. The CDR3 runs to 14 residues. V gave up 1 base and J gave up 2 bases, with 9 bases separating them.

The chain has TRBV4-3 and TRBJ2-7; D is uncertain. Trimming pared 0 bases from V and 2 bases from J, leaving 14 bases between. CDR1 is LGHNA, CDR2 YSLEER, per germline. This CDR3 comprises 16 residues. The CDR3 sequence is CASSQDSGGQTYEQYF. CDR3 DNA sequence: TGCGCCAGCAGCCAAGACTCCGGTGGGCAGACCTACGAGCAGTACTTC.

This clone has more than one count but fewer than ten. The chain carries TRBV7-2 and TRBJ2-1; D is unresolved. The germline V gene encodes CDR1 SGHTA and CDR2 FQGNSA. Trimming removed 7 bases from V and 4 bases from J, with 5 bases in between. The CDR3 loop spans 11 amino acids. The DNA for the CDR3 is TGTGCCAGCACCACTTACAATGAGCAGTTCTTC. Its translation is CASTTYNEQFF.

This clone was seen a handful of times. V is TRBV6-6 and J is TRBJ2-1; D is perhaps TRBD1 (5 bases). CDR3 length: 14 residues. Per germline, CDR1 MNHNY and CDR2 SVGAGI (reference sequence). V was pared by 6 bases and J by 1 base, with 10 bases between. For the CDR3, the DNA is TGTGCCAGCAGCCTACAGGTGTCCTACAATGAGCAGTTCTTC. It specifies CASSLQVSYNEQFF.

This chain uses TRBV18 with TRBJ1-3; no clear D gene. The germline V and J ends were trimmed by 0 bases and 1 base, with 10 bases remaining between them. The germline V gene encodes CDR1 KGHSH and CDR2 LQKENI. This CDR3 contains 16 residues. The CDR3 DNA follows: TGTGCCAGCTCACCACCGATGACTGCGTCTGGAAACACCATATATTTT. Protein: CASSPPMTASGNTIYF.

The chain has TRBV2 and TRBJ1-6; D not resolved. CDR1 and CDR2 from the germline V gene are SNHLY and FYNNEI. The CDR3 covers 12 residues. The ends were cut back, 7 bases at V and 9 bases at J, with 10 bases in the middle. The CDR3 DNA is TGTGCCAGCACCGGAGAACGTTCACCCCTCCACTTT. Its protein product is CASTGERSPLHF.

This chain links TRBV11-2 with TRBJ1-1; 8 bases fit TRBD1. Trimming at V came to 0 bases and at J to 5 bases, leaving 5 bases not matched to a gene. This CDR3 comprises 15 residues. The germline V gene encodes CDR1 SGHAT and CDR2 FQNNGV. The CDR3 loop reads CASSLEGRGQTEAFF. The CDR3 DNA is TGTGCCAGCAGCTTAGAGGGCAGGGGGCAAACTGAAGCTTTCTTT.

This clone turned up a few times. The chain uses TRBV5-4 and TRBJ1-1, with 7 bases lining up with TRBD1. The CDR3 spans 14 residues. Looked up from germline, CDR1 is SGHNT and CDR2 is YYREEE (reference sequence). Trimming at V came to 2 bases and at J to 0 bases, leaving 1 base not matched to a gene. The CDR3 nucleotides read TGTGCCAGCAGCTTCGACAGGGTGAACACTGAAGCTTTCTTT. Residues: CASSFDRVNTEAFF.

The chain is built from TRBV7-2 and TRBJ1-3; weak D call: TRBD1 (6 bases). There are 16 residues in the CDR3. Trimming took off 3 bases at V and 3 bases at J, with 15 bases between the two ends. The V gene's germline CDR1 is SGHTA and CDR2 FQGNSA. CDR3 sequence (DNA): TGTGCCAGCAGCTTTTCGTGGGGGGCATATGGAAACACCATATATTTT. Translating gives CASSFSWGAYGNTIYF. The full variable domain, rest sourced from reference TRBV7-2 and TRBJ1-3, is GAGVSQSPSNKVTEKGKDVELRCDPISGHTALYWYRQSLGQGLEFLIYFQGNSAPDKSGLPSDRFSAERTGGSVSTLTIQRTQQEDSAVYLCASSFSWGAYGNTIYFGEGSWLTVV.

This clone was counted at least ten times. The chain recombines TRBV18 with TRBJ2-7; either TRBD1 or TRBD2 may fit D (5 bases each). The CDR3 is 14 residues long. V dropped 5 bases and J dropped 3 bases, with 14 bases sitting between them. In germline, CDR1 is KGHSH, CDR2 LQKENI. CDR3 DNA sequence: TGTGCCAGCTCATATGGGACGGCGAGCTACGAGCAGTACTTC. This codes for CASSYGTASYEQYF. The full variable domain, with the rest looked up from reference TRBV18 and TRBJ2-7, is NAGVMQNPRHLVRRRGQEARLRCSPMKGHSHVYWYRQLPEEGLKFMVYLQKENIIDESGMPKERFSAEFPKEGPSILRIQQVVRGDSAAYFCASSYGTASYEQYFGPGTRLTVT.

This clone came up once. The chain employs TRBV11-3 and TRBJ2-1; no reliable D call. The CDR3 has 16 amino acids. The germline V gene has CDR1 SGHNT and CDR2 YENEEA. V lost 4 bases and J 2 bases, leaving 15 bases between the germline ends. The CDR3 DNA follows: TGTGCCAGCAGCTCGCGACACCTCCCCACCTACAATGAGCAGTTCTTC. Translated, it gives CASSSRHLPTYNEQFF. Full variable domain (rest looked up from reference TRBV11-3 and TRBJ2-1): EAGVVQSPRYKIIEKKQPVAFWCNPISGHNTLYWYLQNLGQGPELLIRYENEEAVDDSQLPKDRFSAERLKGVDSTLKIQPAELGDSAVYLCASSSRHLPTYNEQFFGPGTRLTVL.

The chain has TRBV6-5 and TRBJ1-1; a possible D gene is TRBD1 (5 bases). The germline V gene encodes CDR1 MNHEY and CDR2 SVGAGI. Trimming cost V 2 bases and J 0 bases, with 13 bases left between them. This CDR3 is built from 16 residues. The CDR3 DNA reads as TGTGCCAGCAGTTACCGGGCAGGGTCCATGAACACTGAAGCTTTCTTT. The encoded protein is CASSYRAGSMNTEAFF.

This chain joins TRBV6-5 and TRBJ1-5; TRBD1 matches at 8 bases. The CDR3 sequence is 14 residues long. Germline V CDR1 and CDR2: MNHEY, SVGAGI. Trimming took 6 bases from V and 2 from J; bases not matched to a gene: 3. The CDR3 DNA reads as TGTGCCAGCAGCTCGACAGGGGGCAATCAGCCCCAGCATTTT. It yields the protein CASSSTGGNQPQHF.

The chain is built from TRBV27 and TRBJ1-3; a possible D gene is TRBD1 (5 bases). Per germline, CDR1 MNHEY and CDR2 SMNVEV (reference sequence). The CDR3 extends over 14 amino acids. Trimming removed 2 bases from V and 2 bases from J, with 7 bases in between. The DNA for the CDR3 is TGTGCCAGCAGTTTAGCAGGGACTGGAAACACCATATATTTT. Translated, it gives CASSLAGTGNTIYF.

This clone was picked up a small number of times. The chain employs TRBV30 and TRBJ1-1; D not certain. V dropped 2 bases and J dropped 1 base, with 8 bases sitting between them. This CDR3 is built from 13 residues. Germline CDR1 and CDR2: GTSNPN and SVGIG (reference sequence). Written as DNA, the CDR3 is TGTGCCTGGAGTTGGCGGGGGAACACTGAAGCTTTCTTT. Translating it yields CAWSWRGNTEAFF. Filled out from reference TRBV30 and TRBJ1-1, the complete variable domain reads SQTIHQWPATLVQPVGSPLSLECTVEGTSNPNLYWYRQAAGRGLQLLFYSVGIGQISSEVPQNLSASRPQDRQFILSSKKLLLSDSGFYLCAWSWRGNTEAFFGQGTRLTVV.

V usage is TRBV7-9 and J usage is TRBJ1-6, with D hard to call. Trimming shortened V by 1 base and J by 8 bases, and 15 bases separated the two germline ends. Germline V gives CDR1 SEHNR, CDR2 FQNEAQ (reference sequence). The CDR3 extends over 16 amino acids. CDR3 sequence: CASSLDPEGTDSPLHF. DNA for the CDR3: TGTGCCAGCAGCTTAGATCCGGAAGGCACAGATTCACCCCTCCACTTT. Full variable domain (missing parts from reference TRBV7-9 and TRBJ1-6): DTGVSQNPRHKITKRGQNVTFRCDPISEHNRLYWYRQTLGQGPEFLTYFQNEAQLEKSRLLSDRFSAERPKGSFSTLEIQRTEQGDSAMYLCASSLDPEGTDSPLHFGNGTRLTVT.

The chain links TRBV10-1 to TRBJ2-7; no definite D call. Trimming cost V 0 bases and J 2 bases, with 20 bases left between them. The CDR3 covers 18 residues. Germline values: CDR1 WNHNN, CDR2 SYGVQD (reference sequence). In DNA, the CDR3 is TGCGCCAGCAGTGAGTCGCGAAATTTATCGACGGCAACCTACGAGCAGTACTTC. Its protein is CASSESRNLSTATYEQYF.

V gene TRBV28 combines with J gene TRBJ1-2; maybe TRBD1 (5 bases). In germline, CDR1 is MDHEN, CDR2 SYDVKM. The V gene lost 5 bases and the J gene lost 0 bases, with 13 bases spanning the gap. The length of the CDR3 is 15 residues. CDR3 amino acids: CASSTDSLANYGYTF. The CDR3 region has the DNA TGTGCCAGCAGTACCGACAGCCTAGCTAACTATGGCTACACCTTC.

V gene TRBV7-9 combines with J gene TRBJ1-2; D is unresolved. Germline CDR1 reads SEHNR; CDR2 reads FQNEAQ (reference sequence). This CDR3 is built from 13 residues. The V end was cut by 5 bases, the J end by 2 bases, with 9 bases between. For the CDR3, the DNA is TGTGCCAGCAGCCGAGACGGCAACTATGGCTACACCTTC. Encoded protein: CASSRDGNYGYTF. Complete variable domain (other parts from reference TRBV7-9 and TRBJ1-2): DTGVSQNPRHKITKRGQNVTFRCDPISEHNRLYWYRQTLGQGPEFLTYFQNEAQLEKSRLLSDRFSAERPKGSFSTLEIQRTEQGDSAMYLCASSRDGNYGYTFGSGTRLTVV.

This clone was observed a few times. The chain employs TRBV6-5 and TRBJ1-1; maybe TRBD1 (5 bases). The V gene lost 1 base and the J gene lost 3 bases, with 9 bases spanning the gap. This CDR3 is built from 14 residues. Germline loops: CDR1 MNHEY, CDR2 SVGAGI. CDR3 sequence (DNA): TGTGCCAGCAGTTACTGGGGGGGGGACACTGAAGCTTTCTTT. It codes for CASSYWGGDTEAFF.

The chain has TRBV30 and TRBJ2-4; 8 bases match TRBD1. The CDR3 runs 12 residues. The junction had 8 bases not matched to a gene; V was cut back by 1 base and J by 15 bases. Germline V gene lookup returns CDR1 GTSNPN and CDR2 SVGIG (reference sequence). DNA for the CDR3: TGTGCCTGGAGTGATTTTTTGGGGACAGGGTACTTC. Translated: CAWSDFLGTGYF.

V and J are TRBV2 and TRBJ1-3; no clear D gene. This CDR3 comprises 15 residues. The V gene lost 6 bases and the J gene lost 0 bases, with 12 bases spanning the gap. The germline V gene encodes CDR1 SNHLY and CDR2 FYNNEI. The DNA for the CDR3 is TGTGCCAGCAGCAAACTTAACCACTCTGGAAACACCATATATTTT. Amino acid sequence: CASSKLNHSGNTIYF. The full variable domain, its missing parts supplied by reference TRBV2 and TRBJ1-3, is EPEVTQTPSHQVTQMGQEVILRCVPISNHLYFYWYRQILGQKVEFLVSFYNNEISEKSEIFDDQFSVERPDGSNFTLKIRSTKLEDSAMYFCASSKLNHSGNTIYFGEGSWLTVV.

The V call is TRBV6-5, the J call TRBJ1-4, with TRBD1 matching over 9 bases. The CDR3 contains 14 residues. Trimming cost V 8 bases and J 7 bases; bases outside gene matches: 8. Looked up from germline, CDR1 is MNHEY and CDR2 is SVGAGI. The CDR3 protein is CASFSGTGREKLFF. In DNA form, the CDR3 reads TGTGCCAGCTTTTCTGGGACAGGGCGTGAAAAACTGTTTTTT.

V is TRBV7-3 and J is TRBJ2-5; D unclear. The CDR3 has 14 amino acids. Trimming pared 2 bases from V and 5 bases from J, leaving 12 bases between. In germline, CDR1 is SGHTA, CDR2 FQGTGA. CDR3 in DNA: TGTGCCAGCAGCTTAGGTCCCTCGAGGGAGACCCAGTACTTC. Translation: CASSLGPSRETQYF.

The chain couples TRBV7-2 to TRBJ2-3; D gene uncertain. The CDR3 extends over 13 amino acids. Between the trimmed V and J ends, which lost 5 bases and 2 bases, there was a span of 8 bases. Germline V lookup: CDR1 SGHTA, CDR2 FQGNSA. For the CDR3, the DNA is TGTGCCAGCAGCAGAGACACCACAGATACGCAGTATTTT. It yields the protein CASSRDTTDTQYF.

This clone showed up many times. The genes are TRBV12-5 and TRBJ2-7; 8 nucleotides line up with TRBD1. Germline CDR1 is LGHNT and CDR2 is FRNRAP. J lost 4 bases, V lost 0 bases, and 5 bases had no gene match. The CDR3 sequence is 15 residues long. In DNA, the CDR3 is TGTGCTAGTGGTTTGGTGGCAGGGGGCTATTACGAGCAGTACTTC. This codes for CASGLVAGGYYEQYF.

The V and J genes are TRBV7-3 and TRBJ2-1; 12 bases are shared with TRBD2. CDR1 is SGHTA and CDR2 is FQGTGA in the germline V gene. CDR3 length: 19 residues. V shed 1 base, J shed 2 bases, and the junction held 9 bases outside the gene matches. The CDR3: CASSLNPWTSGTPYNEQFF. CDR3 DNA: TGTGCCAGCAGCTTAAATCCCTGGACTAGCGGGACCCCCTACAATGAGCAGTTCTTC.

This clone was seen just once. The chain links TRBV11-2 to TRBJ1-3; tentatively, D is TRBD1 (6 bases). The V end lost 7 bases, the J end lost 7 bases, and 14 bases lay between the germline ends. Per the germline V gene, CDR1 is SGHAT and CDR2 is FQNNGV. The CDR3 runs to 13 residues. The CDR3 region has the DNA TGTGCCAGCACCGCAGGGGAGTGGAACACCATATATTTT. Translated: CASTAGEWNTIYF.

The chain links TRBV19 to TRBJ2-1; D is unclear. This CDR3 has 14 amino acids. The germline V gene has CDR1 LNHDA and CDR2 SQIVND (reference sequence). The V end was cut by 7 bases, the J end by 0 bases, with 10 bases between. CDR3 in DNA: TGTGCCAGTACGTCGGCTAGCTCCTACAATGAGCAGTTCTTC. Translation gives CASTSASSYNEQFF. Full variable domain (rest looked up from reference TRBV19 and TRBJ2-1): DGGITQSPKYLFRKEGQNVTLSCEQNLNHDAMYWYRQDPGQGLRLIYYSQIVNDFQKGDIAEGYSVSREKKESFPLTVTSAQKNPTAFYLCASTSASSYNEQFFGPGTRLTVL.